Shown below are 30 T cell receptor beta chains from a single sample sequenced in a study of blood T cell repertoires in COVID-19. Here immunoSEQ multiplex PCR was the method, and the copy in TCRdb shows in-frame clones only, minus some. The sample has around 83,000 clones; around nine tenths are singletons. The sequenced material came from peripheral blood. These receptors all come from a man aged 70-80 years with active or convalescent COVID-19.

The chain employs TRBV6-2 or TRBV6-3 and TRBJ2-1; 9 bases fit TRBD1. The CDR3 sequence is 15 residues long. CDR1 is MNHEY and CDR2 is SVGEGT in the germline V gene. J lost 5 bases, V lost 6 bases, and 8 bases had no gene match. The CDR3 nucleotides are TGTGCCAGCAGCCCGGGACAGGGCCTCAACAATGAGCAGTTCTTC. It yields the protein CASSPGQGLNNEQFF.

The V gene is TRBV7-9, the J gene TRBJ2-2; D might be TRBD1 (6 bases). Germline-derived CDR1 and CDR2 are SEHNR and FQNEAQ (reference sequence). Trimming left V 8 bases short and J 5 bases short, with 15 bases between. There are 14 residues in the CDR3. DNA of the CDR3: TGTGCCAGCCAGAGGGGGATGGGGACCGGGGAGCTGTTTTTT. Residues: CASQRGMGTGELFF.

The V gene is TRBV28, the J gene TRBJ1-1; 7 bases agree with TRBD1. CDR3 length equals 11 residues. With V trimmed by 6 bases and J by 10 bases, 5 bases remained unmatched. Germline-derived CDR1 and CDR2 are MDHEN and SYDVKM. The CDR3 DNA reads as TGTGCCAGCAGCCTACAGGGGTTAGCTTTCTTT. Translating gives CASSLQGLAFF.

This chain joins TRBV30 and TRBJ2-1, with 12 bases matching TRBD2. Losses at the gene ends were 8 bases for V and 4 bases for J; bases not matched to a gene: 6. The CDR3 is 14 residues long. The germline CDR1 and CDR2 sequences are GTSNPN and SVGIG (reference sequence). The CDR3 region has the DNA TGTGCCCGCCGACTAGCGGGAGTATACAATGAGCAGTTCTTC. Translation gives CARRLAGVYNEQFF.

The chain combines TRBV15 with TRBJ2-1, with D perhaps matching TRBD2 (5 bases). Germline V CDR1 and CDR2: LNHNV, YYDKDF (reference sequence). V gave up 0 bases and J gave up 0 bases, with 6 bases separating them. CDR3 size: 15 residues. Written as DNA, the CDR3 is TGTGCCACCAGCAGAGAGGGGAGCTCCTACAATGAGCAGTTCTTC. Translation gives CATSREGSSYNEQFF.

The chain employs TRBV5-4 and TRBJ2-2, with D perhaps TRBD2 (5 bases). The V and J ends lost 0 bases and 6 bases respectively, with 6 bases between them. Per the germline V gene, CDR1 is SGHNT and CDR2 is YYREEE (reference sequence). This CDR3 comprises 13 residues. The CDR3 region is CASSLALAGELFF. As DNA, the CDR3 is TGTGCCAGCAGCTTGGCACTAGCCGGGGAGCTGTTTTTT.

This chain uses TRBV5-8 with TRBJ1-1, with a possible D match to TRBD1 (5 bases). This CDR3 is built from 14 residues. The germline V gene encodes CDR1 SGHTS and CDR2 YDEGEE. The V gene lost 0 bases and the J gene lost 4 bases, with 10 bases spanning the gap. The CDR3 protein is CASSLGGRATEAFF. DNA of the CDR3: TGTGCCAGCAGCTTGGGAGGCAGGGCCACTGAAGCTTTCTTT.

This chain joins TRBV6-4 and TRBJ2-1, with 8 bases aligning to TRBD2. Germline loops: CDR1 MRHNA, CDR2 SNTAGT. The CDR3 extends over 14 amino acids. V lost 6 bases, J lost 3 bases, and 4 bases stayed unmatched. The CDR3 reads CASSNAGGYNEQFF. The CDR3 coding sequence is TGTGCCAGCAGCAATGCGGGAGGCTACAATGAGCAGTTCTTC.

The chain is built from TRBV9 and TRBJ1-5; D may be TRBD1 (5 bases). Trimming pared 4 bases from V and 6 bases from J, leaving 11 bases between. From germline, CDR1 is SGDLS and CDR2 YYNGEE. The CDR3 loop spans 13 amino acids. The CDR3 coding sequence is TGTGCCAGCAGCCCCTCGGGACTTCAGCCCCAGCATTTT. Encoded protein: CASSPSGLQPQHF.

The chain joins TRBV18 to TRBJ2-1; unclear D gene. CDR3 size: 15 residues. Trimming stripped 6 bases from V and 4 bases from J, with 16 bases between. CDR1 and CDR2 from the germline V gene are KGHSH and LQKENI. The CDR3 nucleotides read TGTGCCAGCTCCCCCGACATCCAATTTTACAATGAGCAGTTCTTC. As protein: CASSPDIQFYNEQFF.

This rearrangement joins TRBV5-1 to TRBJ2-3; TRBD1 matches at 8 bases. V lost 0 bases to trimming and J lost 6 bases; unmatched junction nucleotides: 6. CDR1 and CDR2 (germline): SGHRS, YFSETQ. CDR3 length: 15 residues. CDR3 DNA: TGCGCCAGCAGCTTGGGGACAGGGATTTGGGATACGCAGTATTTT. It specifies CASSLGTGIWDTQYF.

This clone was observed once. This sequence joins TRBV7-9 and TRBJ1-2, with no clear D. Trimming shortened V by 5 bases and J by 4 bases, and 11 bases separated the two germline ends. This CDR3 region has 13 residues. In germline, CDR1 is SEHNR, CDR2 FQNEAQ (reference sequence). This chain's CDR3 is CASSQDWVYGYTF. In DNA, the CDR3 is TGTGCCAGCAGCCAGGACTGGGTCTATGGCTACACCTTC.

The J gene is TRBJ2-5, the V gene TRBV28; a weak D match, TRBD1 (6 bases). The germline V gene encodes CDR1 MDHEN and CDR2 SYDVKM. Trimming took 4 bases from V and 5 from J, leaving 11 bases between them. The CDR3 totals 13 residues. The CDR3 nucleotides are TGTGCCAGCAGTTCAGGGGACGCGGAGACCCAGTACTTC. Protein sequence: CASSSGDAETQYF.

The V and J genes are TRBV9 and TRBJ1-1, with D unclear. The germline gives CDR1 SGDLS, CDR2 YYNGEE. The V and J ends lost 4 bases and 1 base respectively, with 8 bases between them. CDR3 length equals 13 residues. In DNA form, the CDR3 reads TGTGCCAGCAGCCCTCCTTGGAACACTGAAGCTTTCTTT. It translates to CASSPPWNTEAFF.

The rearrangement links TRBV28 to TRBJ1-5; maybe TRBD1 (5 bases). V was cut by 8 bases and J by 0 bases, with 23 bases left in between. Germline-derived CDR1 and CDR2 are MDHEN and SYDVKM. The CDR3 loop spans 18 amino acids. CDR3 residues: CASLSGRRAIYSNQPQHF. The CDR3 DNA follows: TGTGCCAGCCTATCGGGACGGAGGGCGATATATAGCAATCAGCCCCAGCATTTT.

This sequence joins TRBV29-1 and TRBJ2-5; 8 bases are a match to TRBD1. V was clipped by 7 bases and J by 5 bases; unmatched bases: 6. The germline CDR1 and CDR2 sequences are SQVTM and ANQGSEA. The CDR3 extends over 12 amino acids. CDR3: CSGRQGLETQYF. The CDR3 region has the DNA TGCAGCGGCCGACAGGGGCTGGAGACCCAGTACTTC.

This chain links TRBV28 with TRBJ1-2, with D uncertain. Germline CDR1 is MDHEN and CDR2 is SYDVKM. The V end was cut by 3 bases, the J end by 2 bases, with 7 bases between. This CDR3 spans 13 amino acids. The CDR3 here is CASSFGQNYGYTF. CDR3 nucleotide sequence: TGTGCCAGCAGTTTTGGGCAGAACTATGGCTACACCTTC.

The chain combines TRBV18 with TRBJ2-5; D remains ambiguous. This CDR3 region has 13 residues. CDR1 and CDR2 (germline): KGHSH, LQKENI. Trimming left V 6 bases short and J 7 bases short, with 15 bases between. CDR3 in amino acids: CASSLRSPPTQYF. The CDR3, as DNA: TGTGCCAGCTCTCTTAGATCCCCGCCGACCCAGTACTTC.

CDR3 sequence reads: CASSRGDASYNEQFF. Here the CDR3 DNA reads TGTGCCAGCTCACGGGGAGATGCCTCCTACAATGAGCAGTTCTTC. The chain couples TRBV18 to TRBJ2-1; tentative D call: TRBD2 (5 bases). Germline V gene sequence: CDR1 KGHSH, CDR2 LQKENI. This CDR3 contains 15 residues. The V gene lost 4 bases and the J gene lost 0 bases, with 10 bases spanning the gap. Filled out from reference TRBV18 and TRBJ2-1, the complete variable domain reads NAGVMQNPRHLVRRRGQEARLRCSPMKGHSHVYWYRQLPEEGLKFMVYLQKENIIDESGMPKERFSAEFPKEGPSILRIQQVVRGDSAAYFCASSRGDASYNEQFFGPGTRLTVL.

The gene calls are TRBV5-1 and TRBJ2-1; D might be TRBD1 (7 bases). Trimming removed 4 bases at V and 2 bases at J, with 13 bases between. The CDR3 is made up of 15 amino acids. Germline loops: CDR1 SGHRS, CDR2 YFSETQ. CDR3 residues: CASSGTGEAYNEQFF. The DNA of the CDR3 is TGCGCCAGCAGCGGTACAGGGGAGGCCTACAATGAGCAGTTCTTC.

This sequence joins TRBV24-1 and TRBJ2-7; D might be TRBD1 (6 bases). The CDR3 extends over 13 amino acids. V gave up 4 bases and J gave up 6 bases, with 12 bases separating them. Germline V lookup: CDR1 KGHDR, CDR2 SFDVKD. The CDR3 nucleotides are TGTGCCACCAGTGACCACACAGGGACCGAGCAGTACTTC. Translating it yields CATSDHTGTEQYF.

The genes are TRBV5-1 and TRBJ2-3, with 9 bases lining up with TRBD1. Germline CDR1 and CDR2: SGHRS and YFSETQ. This CDR3 spans 16 amino acids. The J segment lost 1 base and the V segment lost 2 bases, leaving 5 bases of the junction unmatched. The CDR3 sequence: CASSFQRTGGTDTQYF. CDR3 bases: TGCGCCAGCAGCTTCCAAAGGACAGGGGGCACAGATACGCAGTATTTT.

This clone was observed a handful of times. The chain carries TRBV18 and TRBJ2-5; TRBD1 aligns across 7 bases. This CDR3 is 16 amino acids long. Per germline, CDR1 KGHSH and CDR2 LQKENI. The V and J ends lost 1 base and 4 bases, in that order; junction bases with no gene match: 9. Here the CDR3 DNA reads TGTGCCAGCTCACCACTCCCAGGGGGTGATGGAGAGACCCAGTACTTC. Translated: CASSPLPGGDGETQYF. Complete variable domain (other parts from reference TRBV18 and TRBJ2-5): NAGVMQNPRHLVRRRGQEARLRCSPMKGHSHVYWYRQLPEEGLKFMVYLQKENIIDESGMPKERFSAEFPKEGPSILRIQQVVRGDSAAYFCASSPLPGGDGETQYFGPGTRLLVL.

V and J are TRBV6-5 and TRBJ1-1; no definite D call. This CDR3 comprises 11 residues. Germline CDR1 reads MNHEY; CDR2 reads SVGAGI. The V end was cut by 7 bases, the J end by 4 bases, with 7 bases between. DNA of the CDR3: TGTGCCAGCATATCCTTCACTGAAGCTTTCTTT. It yields the protein CASISFTEAFF.

V and J are TRBV28 and TRBJ1-1; D gene uncertain. V lost 2 bases and J lost 6, with 16 bases in between. The CDR3 consists of 15 residues. CDR1 is MDHEN and CDR2 is SYDVKM in the germline V gene. The CDR3 DNA is TGTGCCAGCAGTTTAATGGAGGTCCGTAAGGCTGAAGCTTTCTTT. Translated: CASSLMEVRKAEAFF.

The chain carries TRBV2 and TRBJ1-5; 8 positions match TRBD1. The germline V gene has CDR1 SNHLY and CDR2 FYNNEI. The CDR3 is 15 amino acids. V dropped 6 bases and J dropped 2; count of bases not matched to a gene: 6. The CDR3 nucleotides read TGTGCCAGCAGCCGGACAGGGTATGGCAATCAGCCCCAGCATTTT. Residues: CASSRTGYGNQPQHF.

This chain joins TRBV6-1 and TRBJ1-5; D unresolved. V lost 3 bases to trimming and J lost 9 bases, with 9 bases between them. This CDR3 is built from 12 residues. Germline V gene sequence: CDR1 MNHNS, CDR2 SASEGT. The CDR3 nucleotides are TGTGCCAGCAGTGACGGGTCGAGGCCCCAGCATTTT. It codes for CASSDGSRPQHF.

In its sample, this clone was seen a few times. V gene TRBV7-9 combines with J gene TRBJ1-4, with 8 positions matching TRBD1. CDR1 is SEHNR and CDR2 is FQNEAQ in the germline V gene (reference sequence). This CDR3 is built from 15 residues. Trimming cost V 1 base and J 8 bases; bases outside gene matches: 6. The CDR3 spells CASSLGSGTGEKLFF. CDR3 nucleotides: TGTGCCAGCAGCTTAGGGTCGGGGACAGGCGAAAAACTGTTTTTT.

This chain joins TRBV10-3 and TRBJ1-2, with D uncertain. The CDR3 is 12 residues long. Germline-derived CDR1 and CDR2 are ENHRY and SYGVKD. Trimming shortened V by 4 bases and J by 8 bases, and 11 bases separated the two germline ends. CDR3 sequence: CAISGWGDGYTF. The CDR3 bases are TGTGCCATCAGTGGGTGGGGAGACGGCTACACCTTC.

The chain couples TRBV5-8 to TRBJ1-2; TRBD1 matches at 11 bases. The germline V gene has CDR1 SGHTS and CDR2 YDEGEE. This CDR3 has 14 residues. With 3 bases clipped from V and 8 bases from J, the junction kept 6 bases outside the gene matches. CDR3 in DNA: TGTGCCAGCAGCTCCGGACAGGGGGCTCGGGGCTACACCTTC. The encoded protein is CASSSGQGARGYTF.